These T cell receptor beta chains were read from a single sample in a study of graft-versus-host responses after intestinal transplantation. Which antigens these TCRs recognize remains unknown. Repertoires were generated with immunoSEQ multiplex PCR, while TCRdb's copy carries only in-frame clones and drops some. The sample shows 85,000 to 100,000 clones, roughly 90% of them seen only once. The sequences come from unstimulated CD4+ T cells sorted from spleen or lymph node cells, collected before transplant. All receptors come from a human donor who was the organ donor for an intestinal transplant. The CDR3 runs from the conserved cysteine through the conserved F or W. The D gene is left open where the match is weak. Clone size is not always given. Where it is, it says once, few, many or a class for expanded clones.

d_call	j_call	clone_size	v_call	cdr3_nt	cdr3_aa
TRBD1	TRBJ2-5	NA	TRBV27	TGTGCCAGCAGTAAATCACAGGGGGCGACGGAGACCCAGTACTTC	CASSKSQGATETQYF
NA	TRBJ1-2	NA	TRBV6-6	TGTGCCAGCAGTTACTCGGGCAGTCTTTATGGCTACACCTTC	CASSYSGSLYGYTF
TRBD1	TRBJ1-5	NA	TRBV10-3	TGTGCCATCAGGGGACAGCAGAATCAGCCCCAGCATTTT	CAIRGQQNQPQHF
TRBD1	TRBJ2-7	NA	TRBV6-1	TGTGCCAGCAGGCCGGGACAGGGAATCTCCTACGAGCAGTACTTC	CASRPGQGISYEQYF
NA	TRBJ1-1	few	TRBV6-6	TGTGCCAGCAGTTACCCGCGGGCAGGGAACACTGAAGCTTTCTTT	CASSYPRAGNTEAFF
TRBD1	TRBJ2-5	NA	TRBV5-1	TGCGCCAGCAGCTCTCTGGACAGGGGTTTAGAGACCCAGTACTTC	CASSSLDRGLETQYF
NA	TRBJ2-5	NA	TRBV29-1	TGCAGCGCTGTTTTGTATGGCGGTGAGACCCAGTACTTC	CSAVLYGGETQYF
TRBD1	TRBJ1-6	NA	TRBV2	TGTGCCAGCAGGTACCCGGGACAGTCCTCCTATAATTCACCCCTCCACTTT	CASRYPGQSSYNSPLHF
NA	TRBJ2-7	NA	TRBV2	TGTGCCAGCAGACAGGTAGAGCAGTACTTC	CASRQVEQYF
TRBD1	TRBJ1-4	few	TRBV6-5	TGTGCCAGCAGTGGGACAGGGAGGGAAAAACTGTTTTTT	CASSGTGREKLFF
NA	TRBJ2-7	NA	TRBV6-5	TGTGCCAGCAGTTACTTGACCGGGACGGGGGTCTACGAGCAGTACTTC	CASSYLTGTGVYEQYF
NA	TRBJ2-3	NA	TRBV4-2	TGTGCCAGCAGCCAAGATTTTGCTGTGTGGGAGGGTCCTGACAGGGATACGCAGTATTTT	CASSQDFAVWEGPDRDTQYF
TRBD2	TRBJ2-5	NA	TRBV5-4	TGTGCCAGCAGCTCCGGACTAGCCGCAGGAAGGGAGACCCAGTACTTC	CASSSGLAAGRETQYF
TRBD1	TRBJ1-2	NA	TRBV30	TGTGCCTGGAGTGTTCAAACAGGGGGCAAAGGCTACACCTTC	CAWSVQTGGKGYTF
NA	TRBJ2-2	NA	TRBV4-1	TGCGCCAGCAGCCAAGAGTGGGGTCAGGGCACCGGGGAGCTGTTTTTT	CASSQEWGQGTGELFF
TRBD1	TRBJ1-2	once	TRBV7-2	TGTGCCAGCAGACAGAGTTCCGGGACAGGCTATGGCTACACCTTC	CASRQSSGTGYGYTF
NA	TRBJ2-7	NA	TRBV6-5	TGTGCCAGCAGTTACTCTGAGATCTACGAGCAGTACTTC	CASSYSEIYEQYF
TRBD1	TRBJ1-1	NA	TRBV5-1	TGCGCCAGCAGCGTAGGGACAGCCACTGAAGCTTTCTTT	CASSVGTATEAFF
TRBD1	TRBJ2-3	once	TRBV9	TGTGCCAGCAGCGTCAGGGGGACGTCGACTGGCACAGATACGCAGTATTTT	CASSVRGTSTGTDTQYF
NA	TRBJ1-2	once	TRBV28	TGTGCCAGCAGCTACTCCGGGGTGAAGGGAGACTATGGCTACACCTTC	CASSYSGVKGDYGYTF
TRBD1	TRBJ2-4	NA	TRBV7-2	TGTGCCAGCAGCCTTGACAGGGGTGGGGGAAACATTCAGTACTTC	CASSLDRGGGNIQYF
NA	TRBJ2-7	once	TRBV21-1	TGTGCCAGCAGCGCCCGAGGACAGGGTTTCTACGAGCAGTACTTC	CASSARGQGFYEQYF
NA	TRBJ1-2	NA	TRBV29-1	TGCAGCGTTGAAACGGGGAAAGGCTATGGCTACACCTTC	CSVETGKGYGYTF
NA	TRBJ1-2	NA	TRBV7-2	TGTGCCAGCAGCTTAGGCCCCCGGGAGGGGGGCTATGGCTACACCTTC	CASSLGPREGGYGYTF
NA	TRBJ1-1	NA	TRBV5-6	TGTGCCAGCAGCTTAAACGGGTTCTGGGGCTACACTGAAGCTTTCTTT	CASSLNGFWGYTEAFF
TRBD2	TRBJ2-2	NA	TRBV5-1	TGCGCCAGCAGCGCGGGACTAGCGGGGGGAAACACCGGGGAGCTGTTTTTT	CASSAGLAGGNTGELFF
NA	TRBJ1-1	NA	TRBV29-1	TGCAGCGTTGCAAGGACACAGAACACTGAAGCTTTCTTT	CSVARTQNTEAFF
NA	TRBJ2-5	NA	TRBV20-1	TGCAGTGCTAGAGATCGAGAGACCCAGTACTTC	CSARDRETQYF
TRBD1	TRBJ2-5	NA	TRBV15	TGTGCCACCAGCCCCTACCCCGGGACAGGGGGAGAGACCCAGTACTTC	CATSPYPGTGGETQYF
NA	TRBJ2-7	NA	TRBV7-9	TGTGCCAGCAGCCTATCGGGACTGTCCTACGAGCAGTACTTC	CASSLSGLSYEQYF
NA	TRBJ2-3	NA	TRBV9	TGTGCCAGCAGCCCTGGACAGCTCACAGATACGCAGTATTTT	CASSPGQLTDTQYF
TRBD1	TRBJ2-7	NA	TRBV6-5	TGTGCCAGCAGTTACTCGGGGACAGGGGGCGGGGAGCAGTACTTC	CASSYSGTGGGEQYF
NA	TRBJ1-2	NA	TRBV13	TGTGCCAGCAGCTTTCAGGAAAGAATTTATGGCTACACCTTC	CASSFQERIYGYTF
TRBD2	TRBJ2-3	NA	TRBV28	TGTGCCATCGGAGACAAAAGCGGGAGACCCACATATACGCAGTATTTT	CAIGDKSGRPTYTQYF
NA	TRBJ2-5	NA	TRBV10-3	TGTGCCATCGGAGGGGCGAGGGAAGAGACCCAGTACTTC	CAIGGAREETQYF
NA	TRBJ1-5	NA	TRBV7-8	TGTGCCAGCAGCATAGGGCGGCCCCCAAGCAATCAGCCCCAGCATTTT	CASSIGRPPSNQPQHF